One sample yielded the 9 T cell receptor beta chains listed below, sequenced in a study of immune evolution from preneoplasia to lung adenocarcinoma (TCRdb year 2021). The method behind the library was the immunoSEQ multiplex PCR assay. This is the immuneACCESS table as TCRdb keeps it, with only in-frame sequences that have V and J called. A part of the clones is gone; compared with another copy, unresolved V genes explain less than half, and the rest is unexplained. Within this sample are a few thousand clones, with less than 85% of them counted one time only. The ten largest account for 29% of the sample. Specimen: FFPE invasive lung adenocarcinoma tissue. The cell subset or site label here, explained by the study, means: frankly invasive lung adenocarcinoma (ADC). Every receptor here comes from a person between 35 and 65 years old with lung adenocarcinoma. Some clones in this sample may be carry-over from other donors' samples.

This sequence joins TRBV14 and TRBJ1-1; possibly TRBD1 for D (6 bases). This CDR3 contains 19 residues. Germline CDR1 and CDR2: SGHDN and FVKESK. Trimming cost V 2 bases and J 1 base, with 23 bases left between them. CDR3 sequence: CASSQSTWTVRDGNTEAFF. CDR3 coding DNA: TGTGCCAGCAGCCAATCAACCTGGACAGTTAGGGATGGGAACACTGAAGCTTTCTTT.

The chain combines TRBV30 with TRBJ1-2; 10 bases agree with TRBD1. J gave up 4 bases and V 3 bases, and 14 bases lay outside the gene matches. Germline-derived CDR1 and CDR2 are GTSNPN and SVGIG (reference sequence). The CDR3 runs 17 residues. The CDR3 spells CAWRPLGSRTGGYGYTF. The CDR3, as DNA: TGTGCCTGGAGGCCGCTGGGTTCCCGGACAGGGGGCTATGGCTACACCTTC.

This rearrangement joins TRBV2 to TRBJ1-5; tentative D call: TRBD1 (5 bases). In germline, CDR1 is SNHLY, CDR2 FYNNEI. V was clipped by 4 bases and J by 4 bases, with 8 bases between them. This CDR3 spans 13 amino acids. The CDR3 nucleotides read TGTGCCAGCAGTGTGGGGCGAAATCAGCCCCAGCATTTT. It encodes CASSVGRNQPQHF.

The CDR3 nucleotides are TGTGCCAGTACATATGGAAGGGCCGGGGAGCTGTTTTTT. Protein sequence: CASTYGRAGELFF. The V gene is TRBV19, the J gene TRBJ2-2; D unresolved. CDR1 LNHDA and CDR2 SQIVND come from the germline V gene (reference sequence). V was trimmed by 7 bases and J by 6 bases, leaving 12 bases between them. CDR3 length equals 13 residues.

The V and J genes are TRBV28 and TRBJ2-7; possibly TRBD1 for D (6 bases). This CDR3 has 15 residues. CDR1 and CDR2 (germline): MDHEN, SYDVKM. Trimming pared 6 bases from V and 0 bases from J, leaving 15 bases between. CDR3 nucleotide sequence: TGTGCCAGCAGCCTAGCAGGGGTTAACTCCTACGAGCAGTACTTC. It codes for CASSLAGVNSYEQYF.

In DNA form, the CDR3 reads TGTGCCAGCAGCGTACGACTAGCTGGGGGGATCGGGGAGCTGTTTTTT. This codes for CASSVRLAGGIGELFF. The gene calls are TRBV9 and TRBJ2-2, with TRBD2 matching 7 bases. The CDR3 length is 16 residues. J gave up 7 bases and V 1 base, and 10 bases lay outside the gene matches. CDR1 is SGDLS and CDR2 is YYNGEE in the germline V gene.

The V and J genes are TRBV6-1 and TRBJ2-2, with 8 bases lining up with TRBD1. This CDR3 spans 14 amino acids. Germline V CDR1 and CDR2: MNHNS, SASEGT. Losses at the gene ends were 7 bases for V and 6 bases for J; bases not matched to a gene: 7. In DNA form, the CDR3 reads TGTGCCAGCAAGGGCAGGGGGCTGCCCGGGGAGCTGTTTTTT. Translated, it gives CASKGRGLPGELFF.

The chain is built from TRBV11-2 and TRBJ2-7; 9 positions match TRBD1. V trimming: 3 bases; J trimming: 5 bases; junction bases outside the gene matches: 5. The CDR3 extends over 14 amino acids. From germline, CDR1 is SGHAT and CDR2 FQNNGV. The CDR3, as DNA: TGTGCCAGCAGCTTTGACAGGGGGGTACACGAGCAGTACTTC. Translating it yields CASSFDRGVHEQYF.

This clone was found once. V gene TRBV4-1 combines with J gene TRBJ1-1; D is uncertain. Between the trimmed V and J ends, which lost 1 base and 5 bases, there was a span of 2 bases. Germline-derived CDR1 and CDR2 are MGHRA and YSYEKL. The CDR3 contains 11 residues. The DNA for the CDR3 is TGCGCCAGCAGCCAAGCGACTGAAGCTTTCTTT. Protein product: CASSQATEAFF.